This TCR beta chain emerged from a study of T cell responses to AZD1222 COVID-19 vaccine. Findings and limits, study-wide: With dominance at 160-218 and 743-854, vaccine-associated CD4 TCRs spanned spike. Only a handful of AZD1222 recipients were seropositive at baseline. The peak T cell response came first, and repertoires were sampled only after it.

About this clone: The antigen remains unidentified.

The method was immunoSEQ multiplex PCR; TCRdb's version includes in-frame clones alone and lacks a portion of them. There are roughly 100,000 clones in the sample; about 89% occur only once, and over 3% lies in the top ten. Germline loops: CDR1 LGHDT, CDR2 YNNKEL (reference sequence). The CDR3 loop spans 17 amino acids. Trimming took 1 base from V and 4 from J, leaving 16 bases between them. This chain joins TRBV3-1 (or the pseudogene TRBV3-2) and TRBJ1-4; D is unclear. The sequences come from peripheral blood, collected 28 days after the second dose of the MenACWY control vaccine. This TCR derives from an adult who received the MenACWY meningococcal vaccine as a control. DNA for the CDR3: TGTGCCAGCAGCCAAGGTTCGTTCCGGGGATATAATGAAAAACTGTTTTTT. Translation: CASSQGSFRGYNEKLFF.